Each of the 18 T cell receptor beta chains below was sequenced from the same sample in a study of Graves' ophthalmopathy and Graves' hyperthyroidism. RNA transcripts served as template for amplifying TCR beta CDR3 sequences. A first-round RT-PCR used HTBI primers, followed by a second-round multiplex PCR. TCRdb re-analysed the multiplex PCR reads in MiXCR, keeping a single row per CDR3 protein. Among fewer than 350,000 distinct CDR3 sequences listed, about a sixth were seen once. The sequenced sample was peripheral blood. These receptors were collected from an adult man with Graves' ophthalmopathy.

This clonotype was recorded many times. This chain links TRBV10-3 with TRBJ2-7; D is undetermined. V was trimmed by 4 bases and J by 2 bases, leaving 3 bases between them. The length of the CDR3 is 11 residues. Germline loops: CDR1 ENHRY, CDR2 SYGVKD. The CDR3 DNA sequence: TGTGCCATCAGTGGCACCTACGAGCAGTACTTC. Translated, it gives CAISGTYEQYF.

The chain joins TRBV6-2 or TRBV6-3 to TRBJ2-2, with TRBD1 matching over 8 bases. The germline gives CDR1 MNHEY, CDR2 SVGEGT. V lost 2 bases, J lost 0 bases, and 11 bases stayed unmatched. The length of the CDR3 is 19 residues. The CDR3 sequence: CASSYRDRKTLSNTGELFF. The CDR3 DNA reads TGTGCCAGCAGTTACCGGGACAGGAAAACCTTGTCGAACACCGGGGAGCTGTTTTTT.

This clonotype was observed at least ten times. The chain's CDR3 is CASSGRTGYGYTF. The CDR3 coding sequence is TGTGCCAGCAGCGGACGGACAGGCTATGGCTACACCTTC. The J gene is TRBJ1-2, the V gene TRBV12-3 or TRBV12-4; 7 bases are shared with TRBD1. There are 13 residues in the CDR3. The ends lost 6 bases at V and 4 bases at J; junction bases unmatched: 5.

This clonotype has at least ten counts. The V call is TRBV2, the J call TRBJ2-7; TRBD1 aligns across 7 bases. The junction had 6 bases not matched to a gene; V was cut back by 6 bases and J by 1 base. CDR3 length equals 14 residues. CDR1 is SNHLY, CDR2 FYNNEI, per germline. In nucleotides, the CDR3 is TGTGCCAGCAGACGGGACAGCCAATCCTACGAGCAGTACTTC. Protein product: CASRRDSQSYEQYF.

Many counts were recorded for this clonotype. J is TRBJ1-5 and V is TRBV6-1; D not resolved. The CDR3 totals 15 residues. Germline V CDR1 and CDR2: MNHNS, SASEGT. Trimming cost V 4 bases and J 2 bases, with 12 bases left between them. As DNA, the CDR3 is TGTGCCAGCAGTGCCGGTCCGGACGGCAATCAGCCCCAGCATTTT. It translates to CASSAGPDGNQPQHF.

This clonotype was observed many times. The V and J genes are TRBV18 and TRBJ2-5; TRBD2 is a possible D gene (5 bases). This CDR3 spans 14 amino acids. V lost 6 bases and J lost 2, with 13 bases in between. Germline lookup yields CDR1 KGHSH and CDR2 LQKENI. CDR3 region: CASSPTSLQETQYF. CDR3 DNA: TGTGCCAGCTCGCCCACTAGTTTGCAAGAGACCCAGTACTTC.

This clonotype was found many times. The genes are TRBV5-1 and TRBJ2-5; D uncertain. Germline V gives CDR1 SGHRS, CDR2 YFSETQ. CDR3 size: 12 residues. V lost 0 bases and J lost 4, with 4 bases in between. The CDR3 protein is CASSLDRETQYF. The CDR3 DNA reads as TGCGCCAGCAGCTTGGACAGAGAGACCCAGTACTTC. The full variable domain, with the rest looked up from reference TRBV5-1 and TRBJ2-5, is KAGVTQTPRYLIKTRGQQVTLSCSPISGHRSVSWYQQTPGQGLQFLFEYFSETQRNKGNFPGRFSGRQFSNSRSEMNVSTLELGDSALYLCASSLDRETQYFGPGTRLLVL.

This clonotype was seen repeatedly, ten times or more. This sequence joins TRBV12-3 or TRBV12-4 and TRBJ2-2; 15 nucleotides align to TRBD2. With 5 bases clipped from V and 4 bases from J, the junction kept 8 bases outside the gene matches. The CDR3 is made up of 18 amino acids. CDR3 in DNA: TGTGCCAGCAGTCCAGGGACTAGCGGGAGGAGGGTCACCGGGGAGCTGTTTTTT. Its translation: CASSPGTSGRRVTGELFF.

This clonotype was observed many times. The chain is built from TRBV30 and TRBJ2-5; possible D gene TRBD1, 5 bases. The V gene lost 2 bases and the J gene lost 2 bases, with 12 bases spanning the gap. The CDR3 sequence is 14 residues long. Germline CDR1 and CDR2: GTSNPN and SVGIG (reference sequence). The DNA of the CDR3 is TGTGCCTGGAGTAGGGGCAGGGCGCAAGAGACCCAGTACTTC. This gives the protein CAWSRGRAQETQYF.

This clonotype was seen at least ten times. The chain employs TRBV7-2 and TRBJ2-2; D may be TRBD1 or TRBD2 (5 bases each). CDR3 size: 14 residues. Trimming cost V 4 bases and J 2 bases, with 8 bases left between them. Looked up from germline, CDR1 is SGHTA and CDR2 is FQGNSA. The CDR3 region has the DNA TGTGCCAGCAGCTGGGGACCTAACACCGGGGAGCTGTTTTTT. Its protein product is CASSWGPNTGELFF.

The chain couples TRBV7-9 to TRBJ1-5; tentatively, D is TRBD1 (5 bases). The CDR3 consists of 14 residues. The germline gives CDR1 SEHNR, CDR2 FQNEAQ (reference sequence). V gave up 5 bases and J gave up 4 bases, with 12 bases separating them. CDR3: CASSGQGTNQPQHF. The CDR3 nucleotides read TGTGCCAGCAGCGGGCAGGGTACGAATCAGCCCCAGCATTTT.

The V call is TRBV7-2, the J call TRBJ1-1; D is ambiguous. The CDR3 loop spans 13 amino acids. The germline V gene encodes CDR1 SGHTA and CDR2 FQGNSA. V shed 5 bases and J shed 4 bases, with 11 bases lying between them. The CDR3 region has the DNA TGTGCCAGCAGCCCAACAATGGTCACTGAAGCTTTCTTT. Translated, it gives CASSPTMVTEAFF.

This clonotype was counted many times. DNA for the CDR3: TGTGCCAGCAGTGAGACGGAGGGGACTGAAGCTTTCTTT. As protein: CASSETEGTEAFF. V usage is TRBV2 and J usage is TRBJ1-1; D might be TRBD1 (5 bases). The V end lost 3 bases, the J end lost 5 bases, and 10 bases lay between the germline ends. Germline lookup yields CDR1 SNHLY and CDR2 FYNNEI. The CDR3 has 13 residues. The whole variable domain, remainder taken from reference TRBV2 and TRBJ1-1, is EPEVTQTPSHQVTQMGQEVILRCVPISNHLYFYWYRQILGQKVEFLVSFYNNEISEKSEIFDDQFSVERPDGSNFTLKIRSTKLEDSAMYFCASSETEGTEAFFGQGTRLTVV.

The sample holds many counts of this clonotype. The chain combines TRBV6-1 with TRBJ2-7, with 7 bases matching TRBD1. Germline assignment: CDR1 MNHNS and CDR2 SASEGT. The CDR3 contains 13 residues. The V gene end was trimmed by 8 bases and the J gene end by 4 bases; junction bases not matched to a gene: 8. The CDR3 sequence: CASGRDSPYEQYF. The CDR3 DNA is TGTGCCAGCGGCCGGGACAGTCCTTACGAGCAGTACTTC.

This clonotype was observed many times. The rearrangement uses TRBV7-2 and TRBJ2-7, with D maybe TRBD1 (5 bases). Trimming cost V 1 base and J 5 bases, with 9 bases left between them. This CDR3 spans 13 amino acids. Germline V CDR1 and CDR2: SGHTA, FQGNSA. The CDR3 is CASSLVVGDEQYF. Here the CDR3 DNA reads TGTGCCAGCAGCTTAGTAGTAGGGGACGAGCAGTACTTC.

The chain joins TRBV6-1 to TRBJ2-7; the match to TRBD1 covers 8 bases. The trim removed 3 bases at V and 3 bases at J, leaving 4 bases unmatched. Per the germline V gene, CDR1 is MNHNS and CDR2 is SASEGT. The CDR3 totals 14 residues. In DNA, the CDR3 is TGTGCCAGCAGTGATCCGGGACAGGTCTACGAGCAGTACTTC. Its translation: CASSDPGQVYEQYF.

There are many counts of this clonotype. The chain employs TRBV12-3 or TRBV12-4 and TRBJ1-5; possibly TRBD1 for D (6 bases). CDR3 length equals 18 residues. The ends were cut back, 3 bases at V and 0 bases at J, with 18 bases in the middle. The CDR3 bases are TGTGCCAGCAGTTTTAGGACAGAAAAACTATATAGCAATCAGCCCCAGCATTTT. This translates into CASSFRTEKLYSNQPQHF.

This clonotype came up many times. This chain connects TRBV19 to TRBJ1-2; D call uncertain. There are 14 residues in the CDR3. Germline V lookup: CDR1 LNHDA, CDR2 SQIVND (reference sequence). V lost 6 bases to trimming and J lost 4 bases, with 15 bases between them. The CDR3 DNA is TGTGCCAGTAGGACTCGAGGGCAGACCTATGGCTACACCTTC. The encoded protein is CASRTRGQTYGYTF. Variable domain in full (rest from reference TRBV19 and TRBJ1-2): DGGITQSPKYLFRKEGQNVTLSCEQNLNHDAMYWYRQDPGQGLRLIYYSQIVNDFQKGDIAEGYSVSREKKESFPLTVTSAQKNPTAFYLCASRTRGQTYGYTFGSGTRLTVV.